The 21 T cell receptor beta chains in this list originate from one sample, sequenced in a study of CD8 T cells in ankylosing spondylitis. Study-level results: What appeared characteristic of ankylosing spondylitis blood was a TCR beta motif of several highly homologous variants.

The antigens these receptors bind are not known. Each CDR3 protein gets one entry after TCRdb re-called the 5' RACE reads with MiXCR. The sample records around 440,000 distinct CDR3 sequences, 17% being singletons. The sample comprised blood, either unsorted or a sorted T cell fraction (not recorded which). These receptors came from a male donor with ankylosing spondylitis.

The chain recombines TRBV5-1 with TRBJ2-7; TRBD1 agrees at 11 bases. CDR1 and CDR2 from the germline V gene are SGHRS and YFSETQ. With 5 bases clipped from V and 1 base from J, the junction kept 14 bases outside the gene matches. The CDR3 sequence is 18 residues long. Written as DNA, the CDR3 is TGCGCCAGCAGTCGACGCCGACCCGGGGACAGGGGGTCCTACGAGCAGTACTTC. Amino acids: CASSRRRPGDRGSYEQYF. The full variable domain, in which reference TRBV5-1 and TRBJ2-7 provide the parts outside the CDR3, is KAGVTQTPRYLIKTRGQQVTLSCSPISGHRSVSWYQQTPGQGLQFLFEYFSETQRNKGNFPGRFSGRQFSNSRSEMNVSTLELGDSALYLCASSRRRPGDRGSYEQYFGPGTRLTVT.

Turning to this clonotype: A much more abundant neighbour one base away suggests this may be a read error. The genes are TRBV5-1 and TRBJ2-1, with D possibly called TRBD1 or TRBD2 (6 bases each). The CDR3 is 15 amino acids. Germline V gives CDR1 SGHRS, CDR2 YFSETQ. The CDR3 sequence is CTSSLRGDSYNEQFF. CDR3 sequence (DNA): TGCACCAGCAGCTTGAGGGGGGACTCCTACAATGAGCAGTTCTTC.

The genes are TRBV14 and TRBJ1-1; D might be TRBD1 (6 bases). Trimming took 1 base from V and 2 from J, leaving 14 bases between them. This CDR3 region has 16 residues. Germline lookup yields CDR1 SGHDN and CDR2 FVKESK. The CDR3 is CASSQAGVAVNTEAFF. CDR3 in DNA: TGTGCCAGCAGCCAAGCAGGGGTGGCGGTTAACACTGAAGCTTTCTTT.

In its sample, this clonotype was seen a few times. The rearrangement uses TRBV27 and TRBJ1-5, with TRBD1 matching over 10 bases. The CDR3 covers 17 residues. The germline V gene has CDR1 MNHEY and CDR2 SMNVEV (reference sequence). J gave up 6 bases and V 5 bases, and 13 bases lay outside the gene matches. The chain's CDR3 is CASSTWTGGIRGQPQHF. The CDR3, as DNA: TGTGCCAGCAGTACTTGGACAGGGGGGATTAGGGGTCAGCCCCAGCATTTT.

This clonotype was detected a few times. This rearrangement joins TRBV20-1 to TRBJ1-5; tentatively, D is TRBD1 (5 bases). Germline-derived CDR1 and CDR2 are DFQATT and SNEGSKA (reference sequence). Between the trimmed V and J ends, which lost 0 bases and 9 bases, there was a span of 18 bases. CDR3 length: 15 amino acids. The CDR3 DNA reads as TGCAGTGCTAGAGAGACCCGGGACCTCATTCGGCCCCAGCATTTT. The encoded protein is CSARETRDLIRPQHF.

This clonotype has at least ten counts. The chain combines TRBV11-2 with TRBJ2-1; TRBD2 might be the D (6 bases). The V gene lost 3 bases and the J gene lost 3 bases, with 21 bases spanning the gap. The CDR3 has 18 residues. The germline V gene encodes CDR1 SGHAT and CDR2 FQNNGV. Here the CDR3 reads CASSLSGGAGRIYNEQFF. As DNA, the CDR3 is TGTGCCAGCAGCTTGAGTGGCGGGGCGGGACGGATCTACAATGAGCAGTTCTTC.

This clonotype was picked up a small number of times. This chain connects TRBV15 to TRBJ2-2; D might be TRBD1 (6 bases). The ends were cut back, 1 base at V and 3 bases at J, with 6 bases in the middle. Germline CDR1 reads LNHNV; CDR2 reads YYDKDF (reference sequence). The CDR3 consists of 14 residues. CDR3 in amino acids: CATSRGTDTGELFF. The CDR3, as DNA: TGTGCCACCAGCAGAGGGACAGACACCGGGGAGCTGTTTTTT.

This clonotype was counted at least ten times. The chain recombines TRBV12-3 or TRBV12-4 with TRBJ2-2; 9 bases map to TRBD2. The trim removed 3 bases at V and 1 base at J, leaving 6 bases unmatched. The length of the CDR3 is 17 residues. DNA of the CDR3: TGTGCCAGCAGTTTCAGAGCGGGGGGCCAGAACACCGGGGAGCTGTTTTTT. This sequence encodes CASSFRAGGQNTGELFF.

The J gene is TRBJ2-1, the V gene TRBV24-1; a weak D match, TRBD2 (6 bases). The CDR3 runs to 14 residues. Trimming took off 6 bases at V and 4 bases at J, with 12 bases between the two ends. CDR1 and CDR2 (germline): KGHDR, SFDVKD. In DNA, the CDR3 is TGTGCCACCAGTCGTTCCGGGGGTTACAATGAGCAGTTCTTC. Protein sequence: CATSRSGGYNEQFF.

The chain links TRBV29-1 to TRBJ1-2; D possibly corresponds to TRBD1 (5 bases). Looked up from germline, CDR1 is SQVTM and CDR2 is ANQGSEA. This CDR3 has 11 amino acids. Trimming removed 4 bases from V and 4 bases from J, with 7 bases in between. The DNA for the CDR3 is TGCAGCGTTGGGGGGGGCTATGGCTACACCTTC. Its protein is CSVGGGYGYTF.

The sample holds a few counts of this clonotype. The J gene is TRBJ2-3, the V gene TRBV7-9; TRBD1 agrees at 9 bases. With 0 bases clipped from V and 3 bases from J, the junction kept 7 bases outside the gene matches. Germline CDR1 reads SEHNR; CDR2 reads FQNEAQ (reference sequence). The CDR3 has 17 residues. The CDR3 coding sequence is TGTGCCAGCAGCTTAGCTGTCGGGACAGGGAAGACAGATACGCAGTATTTT. It codes for CASSLAVGTGKTDTQYF.

The V gene is TRBV7-8, the J gene TRBJ2-3, with D uncertain. V shed 6 bases and J shed 0 bases, with 13 bases lying between them. CDR1 is SGHVS and CDR2 is FQNEAQ in the germline V gene. The CDR3 is made up of 15 amino acids. This CDR3 is CASRPTAESTDTQYF. DNA of the CDR3: TGTGCCAGCAGACCAACGGCGGAGAGCACAGATACGCAGTATTTT.

V is TRBV11-2 and J is TRBJ1-2; possible D gene TRBD1, 6 bases. CDR1 and CDR2 from the germline V gene are SGHAT and FQNNGV. This CDR3 spans 16 amino acids. The V end lost 3 bases, the J end lost 8 bases, and 22 bases lay between the germline ends. DNA of the CDR3: TGTGCCAGCAGCTTCACAGGGAATCCCTTGGCTGAGGGCTACACCTTC. This gives the protein CASSFTGNPLAEGYTF.

This clonotype was counted a few times. The chain recombines TRBV15 with TRBJ1-5, with D perhaps matching TRBD1 (6 bases). The germline gives CDR1 LNHNV, CDR2 YYDKDF (reference sequence). V shed 5 bases and J shed 3 bases, with 14 bases lying between them. The CDR3 sequence is 15 residues long. The CDR3 reads CATSLTTGYNQPQHF. Here the CDR3 DNA reads TGTGCCACCAGCCTTACCACAGGGTACAATCAGCCCCAGCATTTT.

V gene TRBV10-3 combines with J gene TRBJ1-6; weak D call: TRBD1 (6 bases). The V gene's germline CDR1 is ENHRY and CDR2 SYGVKD. This CDR3 has 14 amino acids. V gave up 2 bases and J gave up 5 bases, with 7 bases separating them. The CDR3 spells CAISEPGDNSPLHF. CDR3 nucleotide sequence: TGTGCCATCAGTGAGCCAGGGGATAATTCACCCCTCCACTTT.

The CDR3 loop reads CAWSPLGTGRAFF. CDR3 nucleotides: TGTGCCTGGAGCCCTTTGGGTACAGGGAGGGCTTTCTTT. The V gene is TRBV30, the J gene TRBJ1-1, with a possible D match to TRBD1 (6 bases). Looked up from germline, CDR1 is GTSNPN and CDR2 is SVGIG (reference sequence). The CDR3 totals 13 residues. V was clipped by 3 bases and J by 11 bases, with 19 bases between them.

In its sample, this clonotype was seen a few times. This chain uses TRBV15 with TRBJ1-2, with 7 bases that match TRBD1. The V gene's germline CDR1 is LNHNV and CDR2 YYDKDF (reference sequence). Trimming took 4 bases from V and 3 from J; bases not matched to a gene: 2. CDR3 length: 13 residues. CDR3 sequence (DNA): TGTGCCACCAGCATCGACAGGGACTATGGCTACACCTTC. It yields the protein CATSIDRDYGYTF. The variable domain in full, with the rest retrieved from reference TRBV15 and TRBJ1-2, is DAMVIQNPRYQVTQFGKPVTLSCSQTLNHNVMYWYQQKSSQAPKLLFHYYDKDFNNEADTPDNFQSRRPNTSFCFLDIRSPGLGDTAMYLCATSIDRDYGYTFGSGTRLTVV.

This clonotype was found a few times. This chain uses TRBV20-1 with TRBJ1-6, with 11 nucleotides matching TRBD1. V was pared by 1 base and J by 5 bases, with 1 base of the junction left unmatched. CDR1 is DFQATT and CDR2 is SNEGSKA in the germline V gene (reference sequence). The CDR3 consists of 15 residues. Here the CDR3 reads CSARVGQGDNSPLHF. CDR3 coding DNA: TGCAGTGCTAGAGTGGGACAGGGGGATAATTCACCCCTCCACTTT.

The V gene is TRBV28, the J gene TRBJ2-3, with D possibly being TRBD1 (7 bases). The CDR3 has 16 amino acids. Germline V CDR1 and CDR2: MDHEN, SYDVKM. The germline V and J ends were trimmed by 2 bases and 3 bases, with 15 bases remaining between them. The CDR3 DNA reads TGTGCCAGCAGTTTAAGTGGTTCAGGGGGGACAGATACGCAGTATTTT. It specifies CASSLSGSGGTDTQYF.

This clonotype showed up many times. J is TRBJ2-7 and V is TRBV6-6; perhaps TRBD1 as D (6 bases). V was shortened by 6 bases and J by 4 bases, with 13 bases between the two germline ends. Per germline, CDR1 MNHNY and CDR2 SVGAGI (reference sequence). The CDR3 is 13 amino acids. CDR3 DNA: TGTGCCAGCAGCTTCGGACAGTGGTACGAGCAGTACTTC. This gives the protein CASSFGQWYEQYF.

This clonotype was picked up a small number of times. The chain joins TRBV27 to TRBJ2-5; D not certain. In germline, CDR1 is MNHEY, CDR2 SMNVEV (reference sequence). The V gene lost 5 bases and the J gene lost 5 bases, with 21 bases spanning the gap. CDR3 size: 16 residues. CDR3 sequence reads: CASSPAVGRPGETQYF. The CDR3, as DNA: TGTGCCAGCAGTCCCGCTGTCGGCAGGCCCGGGGAGACCCAGTACTTC.